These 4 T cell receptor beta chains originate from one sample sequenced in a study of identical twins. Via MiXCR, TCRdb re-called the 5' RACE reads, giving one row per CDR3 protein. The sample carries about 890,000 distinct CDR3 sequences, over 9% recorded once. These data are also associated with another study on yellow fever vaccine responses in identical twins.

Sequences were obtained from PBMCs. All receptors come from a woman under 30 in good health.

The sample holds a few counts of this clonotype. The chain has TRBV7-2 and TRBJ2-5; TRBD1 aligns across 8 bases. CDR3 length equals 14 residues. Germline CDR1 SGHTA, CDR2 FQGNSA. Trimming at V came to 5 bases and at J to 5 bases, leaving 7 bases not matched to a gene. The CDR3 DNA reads TGTGCCAGCAGCCCTCGACAGGGGTGGGAGACCCAGTACTTC. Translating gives CASSPRQGWETQYF. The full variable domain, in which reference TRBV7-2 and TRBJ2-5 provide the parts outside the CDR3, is GAGVSQSPSNKVTEKGKDVELRCDPISGHTALYWYRQSLGQGLEFLIYFQGNSAPDKSGLPSDRFSAERTGGSVSTLTIQRTQQEDSAVYLCASSPRQGWETQYFGPGTRLLVL.

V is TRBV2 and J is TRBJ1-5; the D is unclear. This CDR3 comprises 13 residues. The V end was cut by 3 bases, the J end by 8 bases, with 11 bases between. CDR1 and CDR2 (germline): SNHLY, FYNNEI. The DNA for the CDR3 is TGTGCCAGCAGTGATGCTGGGTTGGAGCCCCAGCATTTT. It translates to CASSDAGLEPQHF.

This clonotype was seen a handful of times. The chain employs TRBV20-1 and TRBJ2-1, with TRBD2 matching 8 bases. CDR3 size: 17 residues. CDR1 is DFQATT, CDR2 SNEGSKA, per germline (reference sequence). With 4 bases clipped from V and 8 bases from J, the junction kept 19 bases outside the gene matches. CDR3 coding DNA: TGCAGTGCTACGCGCTCTATAGCGGGCCTCGGGGGGGATGAGCAGTTCTTC. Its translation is CSATRSIAGLGGDEQFF.

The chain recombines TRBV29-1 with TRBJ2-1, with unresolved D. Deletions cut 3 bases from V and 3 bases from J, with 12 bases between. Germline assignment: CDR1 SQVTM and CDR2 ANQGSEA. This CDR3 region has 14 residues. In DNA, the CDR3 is TGCAGCGTTGAGTTTTTGGATTTCTACAATGAGCAGTTCTTC. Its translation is CSVEFLDFYNEQFF.